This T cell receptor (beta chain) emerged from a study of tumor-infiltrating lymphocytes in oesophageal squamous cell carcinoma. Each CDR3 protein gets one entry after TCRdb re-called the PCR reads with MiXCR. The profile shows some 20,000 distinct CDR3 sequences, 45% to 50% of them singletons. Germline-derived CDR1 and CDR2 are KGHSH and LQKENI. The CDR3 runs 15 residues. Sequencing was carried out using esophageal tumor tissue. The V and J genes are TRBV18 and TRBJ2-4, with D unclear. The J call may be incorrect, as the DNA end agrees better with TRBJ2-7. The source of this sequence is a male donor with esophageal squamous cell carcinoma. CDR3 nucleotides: TGTGCCAGCTCACCACGGGTGACGGGTACCTACGAGCAGTACTTC. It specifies CASSPRVTGTYEQYF.